The subject of this entry is one T cell receptor beta chain. The CDR3 extends over 14 amino acids. V was clipped by 5 bases and J by 3 bases, with 13 bases between them. Germline assignment: CDR1 MNHNS and CDR2 SASEGT. The record originates from a study of blood T cells in healthy people across ages. The second PCR ran roughly 7 to 11 cycles with a sample-barcoded 5' primer and J-beta primers. TCRdb passed the 5' RACE reads through MiXCR, listing each CDR3 protein once. The sample consists of some 1.1 million distinct CDR3 sequences, under 40% of them appearing once. This chain connects TRBV6-1 to TRBJ1-1; no clear D. This TCR derives from a man younger than 30 in good health. The sample was blood. The CDR3 DNA follows: TGTGCCAGCAGTCAACCGCCCGAGGACACTGAAGCTTTCTTT. Its protein product is CASSQPPEDTEAFF.